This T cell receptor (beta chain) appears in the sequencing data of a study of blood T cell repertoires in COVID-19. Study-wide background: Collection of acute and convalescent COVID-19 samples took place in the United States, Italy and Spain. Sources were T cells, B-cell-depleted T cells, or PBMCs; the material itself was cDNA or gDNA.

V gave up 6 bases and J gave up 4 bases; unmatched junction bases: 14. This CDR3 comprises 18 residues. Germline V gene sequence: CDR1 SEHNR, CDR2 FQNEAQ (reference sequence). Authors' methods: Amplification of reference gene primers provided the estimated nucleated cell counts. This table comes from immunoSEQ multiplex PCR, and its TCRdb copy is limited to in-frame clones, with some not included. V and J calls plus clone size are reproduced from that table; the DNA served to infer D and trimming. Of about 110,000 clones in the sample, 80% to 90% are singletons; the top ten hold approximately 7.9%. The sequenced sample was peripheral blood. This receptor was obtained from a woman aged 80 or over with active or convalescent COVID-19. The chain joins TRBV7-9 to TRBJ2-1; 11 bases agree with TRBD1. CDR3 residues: CASRSDHRDRGGYNEQFF. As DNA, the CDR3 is TGTGCCAGCAGGTCTGATCACCGGGACAGGGGGGGATACAATGAGCAGTTCTTC. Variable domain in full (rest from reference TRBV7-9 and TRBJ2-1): DTGVSQNPRHKITKRGQNVTFRCDPISEHNRLYWYRQTLGQGPEFLTYFQNEAQLEKSRLLSDRFSAERPKGSFSTLEIQRTEQGDSAMYLCASRSDHRDRGGYNEQFFGPGTRLTVL.